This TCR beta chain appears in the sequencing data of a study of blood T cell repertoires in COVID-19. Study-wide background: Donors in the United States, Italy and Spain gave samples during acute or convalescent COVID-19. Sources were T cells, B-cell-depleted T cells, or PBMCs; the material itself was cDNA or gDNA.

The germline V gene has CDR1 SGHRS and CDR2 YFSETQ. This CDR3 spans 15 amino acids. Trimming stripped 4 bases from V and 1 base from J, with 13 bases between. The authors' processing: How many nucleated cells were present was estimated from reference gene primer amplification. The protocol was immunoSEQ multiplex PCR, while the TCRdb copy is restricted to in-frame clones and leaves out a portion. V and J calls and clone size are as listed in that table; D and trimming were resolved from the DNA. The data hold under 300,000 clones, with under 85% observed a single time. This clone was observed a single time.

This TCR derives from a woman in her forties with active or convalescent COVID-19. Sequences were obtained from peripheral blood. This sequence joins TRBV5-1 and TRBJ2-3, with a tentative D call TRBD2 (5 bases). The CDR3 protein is CASSPAVGGTDTQYF. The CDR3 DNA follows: TGCGCCAGCAGCCCGGCTGTCGGGGGCACAGATACGCAGTATTTT.